The sequence of this T cell receptor beta chain was determined in a study of post-analysis software for immune sequencing data. General observations from the study: Normalized Chao1 diversity was significantly lower in multiple sclerosis patients than in controls. TRBV5-6, TRBV5-1 and TRBV20-1 belonged to a set of a few TRBV segments that were more frequent in patients than controls. F measure grouped same-batch samples tightly together.

The authors incorporated unique molecular identifiers into the TCR beta cDNA libraries. Out of about 1 to 11 million T cells, 450,000 to 600,000 cDNA molecules were generated. In TCRdb, the PCR reads were re-called with MiXCR into one record per CDR3 protein. The sample yields roughly 800,000 distinct CDR3 sequences, approximately 50% seen once. Remarks on this clonotype: Its antigen is currently unknown.

Trimming left V 4 bases short and J 2 bases short, with 5 bases between. The CDR3 consists of 12 residues. CDR1 MNHEY and CDR2 SVGAGI come from the germline V gene. This clonotype was obtained from a girl between 10 and 17 years old with multiple sclerosis. The genes are TRBV6-5 and TRBJ1-2; unclear D gene. What was sequenced was blood. CDR3 residues: CASSSENYGYTF. For the CDR3, the DNA is TGTGCCAGCAGTTCAGAGAACTATGGCTACACCTTC.